Below, one T cell receptor beta chain is given with its context. Antigen specificity is unknown. The study ran its PCR with 60 Vbeta and 13 Jbeta primers. Assay: immunoSEQ multiplex PCR; the TCRdb copy retains only in-frame clones and omits some. The sample's table shows about 160,000 clones. The data derive from a study of cytomegalovirus exposure and HLA in healthy donors. For the study at large: Inside one of the first data releases sat 85 million or so unique TCRs taken from HLA-typed donors. Study-wide results and limits: What was likely a sequencing artifact was a cluster of highly shared sequence variants.

The source of this sequence is a woman aged 60-75 years in good health and CMV-seronegative. Sequencing was carried out using PBMCs.

The CDR3 protein is CASSLGAGGYNEQFF. CDR3 in DNA: TGTGCCAGCAGCTTGGGAGCGGGGGGTTACAATGAGCAGTTCTTC. This rearrangement joins TRBV5-4 to TRBJ2-1, with 9 bases fitting TRBD2. The CDR3 sequence is 15 residues long. Per germline, CDR1 SGHNT and CDR2 YYREEE (reference sequence). V gave up 0 bases and J gave up 4 bases; unmatched junction bases: 2.